These 20 T cell receptor beta chains came from one sample sequenced in a study of cytomegalovirus exposure and HLA in healthy donors. In the PCR, 60 Vbeta and 13 Jbeta primers were used. Repertoires were generated with immunoSEQ multiplex PCR, while TCRdb's copy carries only in-frame clones and drops some. The data show 170,000 or so clones, roughly 85% seen once. The sequenced material came from PBMCs. These receptors came from a woman aged 40 to 50 in good health and CMV-seronegative.

The J gene is TRBJ2-2, the V gene TRBV5-1; TRBD1 matches at 9 bases. V dropped 0 bases and J dropped 3; count of bases not matched to a gene: 3. Germline V gene lookup returns CDR1 SGHRS and CDR2 YFSETQ. This CDR3 is built from 16 residues. CDR3 DNA: TGCGCCAGCAGCTTGGCCCGGACAGGGGACACCGGGGAGCTGTTTTTT. Its protein product is CASSLARTGDTGELFF.

The V call is TRBV19, the J call TRBJ1-2; D gene unclear. The CDR3 is made up of 12 amino acids. V lost 7 bases to trimming and J lost 3 bases, with 9 bases between them. Germline V lookup: CDR1 LNHDA, CDR2 SQIVND (reference sequence). The CDR3 DNA sequence: TGTGCCAGTATGACCCAGGACTATGGCTACACCTTC. It translates to CASMTQDYGYTF.

This chain uses TRBV5-1 with TRBJ1-1, with TRBD1 identical over 8 bases. Per the germline V gene, CDR1 is SGHRS and CDR2 is YFSETQ. This CDR3 contains 15 residues. After removal of 4 bases from V and 3 bases from J, the junction contained 8 bases not matched to a gene. The CDR3 DNA follows: TGCGCCAGCAGCCCACGACAGGGGAGAGACACTGAAGCTTTCTTT. Translation gives CASSPRQGRDTEAFF.

The chain carries TRBV7-6 and TRBJ2-1, with TRBD2 identical over 11 bases. V dropped 3 bases and J dropped 2; count of bases not matched to a gene: 3. Germline assignment: CDR1 SGHVS and CDR2 FNYEAQ. The CDR3 loop spans 16 amino acids. This chain's CDR3 is CASSFFSGRAYNEQFF. In DNA, the CDR3 is TGTGCCAGCAGCTTTTTTAGCGGGAGGGCCTACAATGAGCAGTTCTTC. Combining the CDR3 with reference TRBV7-6 and TRBJ2-1 gives the whole variable domain GAGVSQSPRYKVTKRGQDVALRCDPISGHVSLYWYRQALGQGPEFLTYFNYEAQQDKSGLPNDRFSAERPEGSISTLTIQRTEQRDSAMYRCASSFFSGRAYNEQFFGPGTRLTVL.

CDR3 DNA: TGTGCCTGGAGTTGGACTGACAATGAGCAGTTCTTC. Translated, it gives CAWSWTDNEQFF. The chain carries TRBV30 and TRBJ2-1; perhaps TRBD2 as D (5 bases). The CDR3 extends over 12 amino acids. Germline V gene lookup returns CDR1 GTSNPN and CDR2 SVGIG (reference sequence). Trimming removed 2 bases from V and 5 bases from J, with 7 bases in between. Filled out from reference TRBV30 and TRBJ2-1, the complete variable domain reads SQTIHQWPATLVQPVGSPLSLECTVEGTSNPNLYWYRQAAGRGLQLLFYSVGIGQISSEVPQNLSASRPQDRQFILSSKKLLLSDSGFYLCAWSWTDNEQFFGPGTRLTVL.

The rearrangement joins TRBV7-6 to TRBJ2-1, with D uncertain. The V gene lost 3 bases and the J gene lost 3 bases, with 6 bases spanning the gap. The CDR3 loop spans 13 amino acids. Germline V gene lookup returns CDR1 SGHVS and CDR2 FNYEAQ. In DNA, the CDR3 is TGTGCCAGCAGCTTGGCCGTCTACAATGAGCAGTTCTTC. It codes for CASSLAVYNEQFF.

The chain employs TRBV7-9 and TRBJ2-7, with TRBD2 matching 9 bases. Looked up from germline, CDR1 is SEHNR and CDR2 is FQNEAQ (reference sequence). V lost 5 bases to trimming and J lost 4 bases; unmatched junction nucleotides: 12. The CDR3 sequence is 16 residues long. DNA of the CDR3: TGTGCCAGCAGCACTCCCCCTAGCGGGAAGAAGTACGAGCAGTACTTC. This translates into CASSTPPSGKKYEQYF.

The chain joins TRBV5-6 to TRBJ1-5, with TRBD1 matching 9 bases. This CDR3 is 14 amino acids long. Looked up from germline, CDR1 is SGHDT and CDR2 is YYEEEE. V was pared by 3 bases and J by 5 bases, with 3 bases of the junction left unmatched. CDR3 region: CASSYTGGDQPQHF. CDR3 nucleotide sequence: TGTGCCAGCAGCTACACAGGGGGCGATCAGCCCCAGCATTTT.

About this clone itself: This specimen includes other DNA sequences encoding the same CDR3. This chain joins TRBV28 and TRBJ2-7; D gene unclear. The V gene lost 2 bases and the J gene lost 2 bases, with 4 bases spanning the gap. The CDR3 spans 12 residues. Germline lookup yields CDR1 MDHEN and CDR2 SYDVKM. CDR3 coding DNA: TGTGCCAGCAGTTTAAGCGCCTACGAGCAGTACTTC. Translating it yields CASSLSAYEQYF.

The chain uses TRBV9 and TRBJ2-2, with 9 bases fitting TRBD1. The CDR3 is 16 residues long. The germline CDR1 and CDR2 sequences are SGDLS and YYNGEE. V trimming: 2 bases; J trimming: 8 bases; junction bases outside the gene matches: 10. CDR3 protein: CASSVRDRVPVGELFF. The CDR3, as DNA: TGTGCCAGCAGCGTTCGGGACAGGGTTCCTGTGGGGGAGCTGTTTTTT.

V and J are TRBV5-6 and TRBJ2-2; maybe TRBD1 (6 bases). The germline gives CDR1 SGHDT, CDR2 YYEEEE. The CDR3 is made up of 14 amino acids. The V gene lost 5 bases and the J gene lost 1 base, with 9 bases spanning the gap. The CDR3 protein is CASRPTGNTGELFF. CDR3 coding DNA: TGTGCCAGCAGGCCGACAGGGAACACCGGGGAGCTGTTTTTT.

Here the CDR3 reads CASSQRTGLYGYTF. The CDR3 region has the DNA TGTGCCAGCAGTCAACGGACAGGTCTCTATGGCTACACCTTC. The gene calls are TRBV28 and TRBJ1-2; TRBD1 matches at 7 bases. The germline V gene encodes CDR1 MDHEN and CDR2 SYDVKM. The CDR3 consists of 14 residues. J lost 4 bases, V lost 5 bases, and 7 bases had no gene match.

The chain joins TRBV4-1 to TRBJ2-7, with D perhaps TRBD2 (7 bases). There are 16 residues in the CDR3. Per the germline V gene, CDR1 is MGHRA and CDR2 is YSYEKL. V was cut by 2 bases and J by 5 bases, with 19 bases left in between. The CDR3 DNA follows: TGCGCCAGCAGCCAACCGCTCGAGGGGGGGTCCCACGAGCAGTACTTC. Translating gives CASSQPLEGGSHEQYF.

This clone was detected only a few times. This chain joins TRBV5-1 and TRBJ1-3, with TRBD1 as a possible D gene (5 bases). Trimming cost V 0 bases and J 3 bases, with 13 bases left between them. The CDR3 consists of 16 residues. The germline V gene has CDR1 SGHRS and CDR2 YFSETQ. This chain's CDR3 is CASSLVGGNRGNTIYF. CDR3 sequence (DNA): TGCGCCAGCAGCTTGGTCGGGGGTAATCGTGGAAACACCATATATTTT.

The chain employs TRBV28 and TRBJ2-2; TRBD1 is a possible D gene (5 bases). The CDR3 runs 15 residues. Germline CDR1 is MDHEN and CDR2 is SYDVKM. Trimming removed 6 bases from V and 6 bases from J, with 17 bases in between. The CDR3 nucleotides are TGTGCCAGCAGGGTCCAGGGAAATAAGGCCGGGGAGCTGTTTTTT. It codes for CASRVQGNKAGELFF.

This clone occurred a few times. The V and J genes are TRBV5-6 and TRBJ1-5, with D possibly being TRBD1 (5 bases). The CDR3 has 13 residues. The germline gives CDR1 SGHDT, CDR2 YYEEEE. V was shortened by 4 bases and J by 6 bases, with 11 bases between the two germline ends. The CDR3 loop is CASSQGGIQPQHF. The CDR3 bases are TGTGCCAGCAGCCAGGGCGGGATTCAGCCCCAGCATTTT.

V is TRBV5-1 and J is TRBJ2-1; 10 bases align to TRBD2. With V trimmed by 2 bases and J by 5 bases, 1 base remained unmatched. Germline CDR1 and CDR2: SGHRS and YFSETQ. This CDR3 is 14 amino acids long. In nucleotides, the CDR3 is TGCGCCAGCAGCTTAGCGGGAGGGGACAATGAGCAGTTCTTC. This translates into CASSLAGGDNEQFF. Complete variable domain (other parts from reference TRBV5-1 and TRBJ2-1): KAGVTQTPRYLIKTRGQQVTLSCSPISGHRSVSWYQQTPGQGLQFLFEYFSETQRNKGNFPGRFSGRQFSNSRSEMNVSTLELGDSALYLCASSLAGGDNEQFFGPGTRLTVL.

The chain links TRBV29-1 to TRBJ1-6; TRBD1 matches 9 bases. Per germline, CDR1 SQVTM and CDR2 ANQGSEA. The CDR3 is 13 residues long. V lost 6 bases to trimming and J lost 7 bases; unmatched junction nucleotides: 4. The CDR3 is CSVRTGENSPLHF. The CDR3 DNA reads as TGCAGCGTCCGGACAGGGGAAAATTCACCCCTCCACTTT.

This clone was detected a few times. The chain employs TRBV30 and TRBJ1-1; D gene unclear. The germline V gene has CDR1 GTSNPN and CDR2 SVGIG (reference sequence). Between the trimmed V and J ends, which lost 3 bases and 1 base, there was a span of 12 bases. This CDR3 contains 14 residues. The CDR3 DNA sequence: TGTGCCTGGAGCTTCGGGGAGGCGAACACTGAAGCTTTCTTT. Its translation is CAWSFGEANTEAFF.

Note on this clone: The identical CDR3 is also encoded by other nucleotide sequences in the sample. The chain carries TRBV7-9 and TRBJ1-1, with D perhaps TRBD1 (6 bases). Germline values: CDR1 SEHNR, CDR2 FQNEAQ (reference sequence). V was clipped by 1 base and J by 4 bases, with 13 bases between them. This CDR3 comprises 15 residues. CDR3 nucleotide sequence: TGTGCCAGCAGCTTAGATGGGGGCCCGAGCACTGAAGCTTTCTTT. Translating gives CASSLDGGPSTEAFF. The full variable domain, completed using reference TRBV7-9 and TRBJ1-1, is DTGVSQNPRHKITKRGQNVTFRCDPISEHNRLYWYRQTLGQGPEFLTYFQNEAQLEKSRLLSDRFSAERPKGSFSTLEIQRTEQGDSAMYLCASSLDGGPSTEAFFGQGTRLTVV.